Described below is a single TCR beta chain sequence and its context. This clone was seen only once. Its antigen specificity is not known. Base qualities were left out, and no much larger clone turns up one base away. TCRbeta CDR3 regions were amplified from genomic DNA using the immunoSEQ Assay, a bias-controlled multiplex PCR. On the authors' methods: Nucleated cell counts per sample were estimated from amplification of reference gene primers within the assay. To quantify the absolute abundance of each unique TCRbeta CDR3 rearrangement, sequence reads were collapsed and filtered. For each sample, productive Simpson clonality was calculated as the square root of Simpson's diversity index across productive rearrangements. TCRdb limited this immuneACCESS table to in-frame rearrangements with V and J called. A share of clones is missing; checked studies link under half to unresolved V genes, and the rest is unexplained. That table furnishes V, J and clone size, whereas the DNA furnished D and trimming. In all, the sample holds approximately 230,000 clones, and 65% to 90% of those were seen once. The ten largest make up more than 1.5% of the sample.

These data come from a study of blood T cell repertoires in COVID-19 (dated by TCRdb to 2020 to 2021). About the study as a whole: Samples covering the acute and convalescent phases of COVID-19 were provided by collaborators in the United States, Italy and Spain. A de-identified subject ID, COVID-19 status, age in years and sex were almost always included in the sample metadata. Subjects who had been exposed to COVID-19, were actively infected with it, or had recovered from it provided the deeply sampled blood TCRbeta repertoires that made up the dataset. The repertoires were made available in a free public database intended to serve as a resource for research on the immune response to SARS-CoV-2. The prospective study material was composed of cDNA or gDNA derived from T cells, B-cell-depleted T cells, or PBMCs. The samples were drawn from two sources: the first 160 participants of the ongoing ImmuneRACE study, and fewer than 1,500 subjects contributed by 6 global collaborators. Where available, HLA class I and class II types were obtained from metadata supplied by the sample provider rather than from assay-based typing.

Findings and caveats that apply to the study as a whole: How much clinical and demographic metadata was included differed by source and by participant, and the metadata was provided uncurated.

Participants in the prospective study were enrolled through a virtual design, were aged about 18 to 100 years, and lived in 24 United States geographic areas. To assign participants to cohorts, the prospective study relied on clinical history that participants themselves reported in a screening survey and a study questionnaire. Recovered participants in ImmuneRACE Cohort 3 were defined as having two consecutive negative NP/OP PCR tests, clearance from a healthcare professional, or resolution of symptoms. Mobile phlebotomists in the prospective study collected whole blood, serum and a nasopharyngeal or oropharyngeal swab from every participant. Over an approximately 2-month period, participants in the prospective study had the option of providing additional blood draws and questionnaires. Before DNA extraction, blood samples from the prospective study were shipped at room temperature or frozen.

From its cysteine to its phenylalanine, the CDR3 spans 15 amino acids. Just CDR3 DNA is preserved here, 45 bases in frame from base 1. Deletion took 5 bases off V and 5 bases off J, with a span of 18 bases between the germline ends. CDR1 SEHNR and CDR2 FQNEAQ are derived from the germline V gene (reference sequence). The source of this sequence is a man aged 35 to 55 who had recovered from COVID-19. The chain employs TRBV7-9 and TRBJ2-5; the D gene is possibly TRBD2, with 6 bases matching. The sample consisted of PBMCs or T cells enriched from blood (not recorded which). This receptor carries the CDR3 CASSQDLREGETQYF. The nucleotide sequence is TGTGCCAGCAGCCAAGACTTGCGGGAAGGGGAGACCCAGTACTTC.